The 13 T cell receptor beta chains listed next were all sequenced from one sample in a study of blood T cell repertoires in COVID-19. The table came from immunoSEQ multiplex PCR; TCRdb's copy has only in-frame clones and leaves some out. The data contain approximately 80,000 clones, 70% to 85% of them singletons. The specimen was peripheral blood. These receptors were taken from a woman of 80 years or more with COVID-19, enrolled during active disease.

The V call is TRBV27, the J call TRBJ2-7; the match to TRBD1 covers 9 bases. The CDR3 runs 16 residues. CDR1 and CDR2 (germline): MNHEY, SMNVEV (reference sequence). Trimming removed 3 bases from V and 4 bases from J; junction bases left unmatched: 10. CDR3 in DNA: TGTGCCAGCAGTTTCACACCCGGGACAGGGAAATACGAGCAGTACTTC. Its protein is CASSFTPGTGKYEQYF.

This chain links TRBV12-3 or TRBV12-4 with TRBJ2-7; weak D call: TRBD2 (5 bases). With 1 base removed from V and 6 bases from J, the gap between germline ends came to 10 bases. CDR3 size: 13 residues. CDR3 residues: CASSLEVGSEQYF. The DNA for the CDR3 is TGTGCCAGCAGTTTAGAGGTGGGGAGCGAGCAGTACTTC.

This rearrangement joins TRBV7-2 to TRBJ2-3; D may be TRBD2 (6 bases). This CDR3 spans 18 amino acids. V shed 6 bases and J shed 4 bases, with 26 bases lying between them. The germline gives CDR1 SGHTA, CDR2 FQGNSA. CDR3: CASSFTDYAGMTPDTQYF. The CDR3 DNA reads TGTGCCAGCAGTTTTACGGACTATGCCGGGATGACCCCAGATACGCAGTATTTT.

This chain joins TRBV28 and TRBJ2-7, with 10 bases that match TRBD1. Unmatched junction bases numbered 10, after V lost 5 bases and J lost 6 bases. Germline lookup yields CDR1 MDHEN and CDR2 SYDVKM. The CDR3 runs 15 residues. The CDR3 sequence is CASSPWDRGPGEQYF. As DNA, the CDR3 is TGTGCCAGCAGTCCATGGGACAGGGGACCTGGCGAGCAGTACTTC.

This sequence joins TRBV9 and TRBJ2-1; the match to TRBD2 covers 15 bases. The CDR3 sequence is 19 residues long. V trimming: 4 bases; J trimming: 2 bases; junction bases outside the gene matches: 10. CDR1 is SGDLS and CDR2 is YYNGEE in the germline V gene. The DNA for the CDR3 is TGTGCCAGCAGCCCATGGACTAGCGGGGGGGCCCTGGCCTACAATGAGCAGTTCTTC. This sequence encodes CASSPWTSGGALAYNEQFF.

The sample holds one count of this clone. The V and J genes are TRBV4-3 and TRBJ1-5, with D maybe TRBD1 (6 bases). Trimming stripped 0 bases from V and 7 bases from J, with 13 bases between. Germline CDR1 is LGHNA and CDR2 is YSLEER. The CDR3 has 15 residues. CDR3 nucleotides: TGCGCCAGCAGCCAAGATGCGTACAGGGAACAGCCCCAGCATTTT. It codes for CASSQDAYREQPQHF.

The chain combines TRBV2 with TRBJ1-5, with D perhaps matching TRBD1 (5 bases). V lost 5 bases to trimming and J lost 6 bases, with 8 bases between them. The CDR3 contains 12 residues. CDR1 and CDR2 from the germline V gene are SNHLY and FYNNEI. CDR3 nucleotides: TGTGCCAGCAGTCCCGACAGTCAGCCCCAGCATTTT. Amino acid sequence: CASSPDSQPQHF.

The genes are TRBV28 and TRBJ1-1; possibly TRBD1 for D (5 bases). Germline CDR1 is MDHEN and CDR2 is SYDVKM. The CDR3 contains 13 residues. V was pared by 4 bases and J by 0 bases, with 6 bases between. DNA of the CDR3: TGTGCCAGCAGTTCAGGGATGAACACTGAAGCTTTCTTT. Translation gives CASSSGMNTEAFF.

This clone was observed once. The chain combines TRBV30 with TRBJ2-7; tentative D call: TRBD2 (7 bases). V was pared by 3 bases and J by 0 bases, with 12 bases between. Looked up from germline, CDR1 is GTSNPN and CDR2 is SVGIG (reference sequence). CDR3 size: 14 residues. DNA for the CDR3: TGTGCCTGGAGCCGAGGGGGGGTCTCCTACGAGCAGTACTTC. This sequence encodes CAWSRGGVSYEQYF.

The V and J genes are TRBV5-6 and TRBJ1-5, with 9 bases fitting TRBD1. V was clipped by 3 bases and J by 5 bases; unmatched bases: 9. Germline V CDR1 and CDR2: SGHDT, YYEEEE. This CDR3 comprises 16 residues. CDR3 nucleotide sequence: TGTGCCAGCAGCTCGGGCCCGGGACAGGGTTATCAGCCCCAGCATTTT. Protein: CASSSGPGQGYQPQHF.

The J gene is TRBJ2-1, the V gene TRBV6-6; 9 bases align to TRBD2. Germline V gene lookup returns CDR1 MNHNY and CDR2 SVGAGI (reference sequence). The CDR3 is 15 amino acids. After removal of 5 bases from V and 7 bases from J, the junction contained 9 bases not matched to a gene. CDR3 in DNA: TGTGCCAGCAGTAGGCCTAGCGGGGAGACTAATGAGCAGTTCTTC. Translating it yields CASSRPSGETNEQFF.

This clone has only one observation. The chain is built from TRBV4-1 and TRBJ2-1; the match to TRBD1 covers 8 bases. From germline, CDR1 is MGHRA and CDR2 YSYEKL. The CDR3 has 18 amino acids. The V gene end was trimmed by 2 bases and the J gene end by 0 bases; junction bases not matched to a gene: 9. As DNA, the CDR3 is TGCGCCAGCAGCCAACGGGACAGGCAAACTTCCTCCTACAATGAGCAGTTCTTC. Amino acid sequence: CASSQRDRQTSSYNEQFF.

The J gene is TRBJ1-1, the V gene TRBV7-2; D gene ambiguous. The CDR3 has 13 amino acids. Trimming removed 5 bases from V and 4 bases from J, with 11 bases in between. Germline CDR1 reads SGHTA; CDR2 reads FQGNSA. The CDR3 nucleotides read TGTGCCAGCAGCGTCCGGTTCTCCACTGAAGCTTTCTTT. It is translated as CASSVRFSTEAFF.